This TCR beta chain stems from a study of PD-L1 blockade in urothelial cancer. Looking at the study overall: Prior exposure to chemotherapy in patients amounted to 0 to 3 regimens received. Analysis of the blood was performed 3 weeks (second dose) and 6 weeks after treatment start.

This CDR3 spans 13 amino acids. The germline V gene has CDR1 LNHDA and CDR2 SQIVND (reference sequence). V lost 4 bases and J 9 bases, leaving 13 bases between the germline ends. The sample's time point: peripheral blood 6 weeks after treatment start. There were between 1 and 8 samples from each patient, taken pretreatment and on-treatment. Libraries were prepared by immunoSEQ multiplex PCR; TCRdb keeps only in-frame clonotypes and omits some of them. The sample has 48,000 or so clones, 80% to 90% seen once; the top ten hold around 9.1%. This receptor was taken from a man aged 65-85 years with urothelial cancer. The source material was PBMCs, sampled around atezolizumab (anti-PD-L1) treatment. The V call is TRBV19, the J call TRBJ1-5; D unresolved. The CDR3 region has the DNA TGTGCCAGTAGTACGAACAATGGGCGGCCCCAGCATTTT. Translation: CASSTNNGRPQHF.